This is a list of T cell receptor beta chains from one sample in a study of circulating and synovial CD4+ cells in juvenile arthritis. Assay: immunoSEQ multiplex PCR; the TCRdb copy retains only in-frame clones and omits some. The sample shows 30,000 to 40,000 clones, about 95% of them seen only once. The sample taken for sequencing was CD4+ T cells from blood. These receptors all stem from a human donor with juvenile idiopathic arthritis. Both conserved end residues are part of each CDR3. A D gene is named only where the DNA matches it firmly. Size is stated for part of the rows, as once, few or many counts, or as a class when the clone is expanded.

D,V,size,J,DNA,CDR3
-,TRBV5-1,-,TRBJ2-7,TGCGCCAGCAGCGTCGGGGTTAACCCCAACGAGCAGTACTTC,CASSVGVNPNEQYF
TRBD1,TRBV7-8,-,TRBJ2-5,TGTGCCAGCAGCCCAAGAGACAGGGACGGAGAGACCCAGTACTTC,CASSPRDRDGETQYF
-,TRBV7-3,-,TRBJ1-2,TGTGCCAGCAGCCCGTTTGTAGGGGGAGGCTACACCTTC,CASSPFVGGGYTF
-,TRBV19,-,TRBJ2-1,TGTGCCAGTAGTATTGAGCCCACTCCCTACAATGAGCAGTTCTTC,CASSIEPTPYNEQFF
-,TRBV18,once,TRBJ1-2,TGTGCCAGCTCACCTGACAAAAACTATGGCTACACCTTC,CASSPDKNYGYTF
-,TRBV7-8,-,TRBJ2-3,TGTGCCAGCAGCTCAGGCGTCAGGCACACAGATACGCAGTATTTT,CASSSGVRHTDTQYF
TRBD2,TRBV5-6,few,TRBJ2-1,TGTGCCAGCAGCTTGGGCCTAGCGGGAGGGCAGTTCTTC,CASSLGLAGGQFF
-,TRBV28,-,TRBJ2-7,TGTGCCAGCAGCCCCTCCGGGCGGGACGAGCAGTACTTC,CASSPSGRDEQYF
-,TRBV19,-,TRBJ2-5,TGTGCCAGTAGTGCTTACACTAGCAGCCAAGAGACCCAGTACTTC,CASSAYTSSQETQYF
-,TRBV5-1,-,TRBJ1-4,TGCGCCAGCAGCCCCTCCGGGGGAGGTGAAAAACTGTTTTTT,CASSPSGGGEKLFF
TRBD1,TRBV25-1,-,TRBJ2-2,TGTGCCAGCAGTGTTCTGGGGGACAGCACCGGGGAGCTGTTTTTT,CASSVLGDSTGELFF
TRBD1,TRBV7-9,-,TRBJ1-4,TGTGCCAGCATCCCAGGGGGCCGTAATGAAAAACTGTTTTTT,CASIPGGRNEKLFF
TRBD2,TRBV18,-,TRBJ2-4,TGTGCCAGCTCACCACCGAGCGGGGGGGGTAAAAACATTCAGTACTTC,CASSPPSGGGKNIQYF
-,TRBV6-6,-,TRBJ2-7,TGTGCCAGCAGTTACCAAGCGGGCGGCCGCTCCTACGAGCAGTACTTC,CASSYQAGGRSYEQYF
-,TRBV30,-,TRBJ2-7,TGTGCCTGGATGAGGGGAGGAGTTAGCTACGAGCAGTACTTC,CAWMRGGVSYEQYF
TRBD2,TRBV2,once,TRBJ2-1,TGTGCCAGCTCTGGACTAGCGGGAGGATTATACAATGAGCAGTTCTTC,CASSGLAGGLYNEQFF
TRBD1,TRBV2,-,TRBJ2-7,TGTGCCAGCAGTGCGGACAGGCTCTCCTACGAGCAGTACTTC,CASSADRLSYEQYF
-,TRBV6-6,-,TRBJ2-3,TGTGCCAGCAGCCCCCCAGGCGGGACTGCGGCAGATACGCAGTATTTT,CASSPPGGTAADTQYF
-,TRBV10-3,-,TRBJ2-5,TGTGCCATCAGTGGAGCACAGGGGAGGCGCCAAGAGACCCAGTACTTC,CAISGAQGRRQETQYF
-,TRBV29-1,-,TRBJ2-5,TGCAGCGTTGAAGATCAATGGCGGCCAGAGACCCAGTACTTC,CSVEDQWRPETQYF
TRBD1,TRBV25-1,-,TRBJ1-5,TGTGCCAGCAGTGCCGCACAGGGGGTAGGTAATCAGCCCCAGCATTTT,CASSAAQGVGNQPQHF
-,TRBV19,-,TRBJ1-2,TGTGCCAGTAGTAGCACCTCTACAGGGAACTATGGCTACACCTTC,CASSSTSTGNYGYTF
-,TRBV14,-,TRBJ1-2,TGTGCCAGCAGCCTTCGTTGGGGCGGCTACACCTTC,CASSLRWGGYTF
-,TRBV6-5,once,TRBJ2-4,TGTGCCAGCAGTACCACAGGCGAGGCCAAAAACATTCAGTACTTC,CASSTTGEAKNIQYF
TRBD2,TRBV9,-,TRBJ2-7,TGTGCCAGCGGGACTAGCGGGGTGGGCGAGCAGTACTTC,CASGTSGVGEQYF
TRBD1,TRBV13,-,TRBJ2-6,TGTGCCAGCAGCTTAGGACAGGGGGCGCGCGGGGCCAACGTCCTGACTTTC,CASSLGQGARGANVLTF
-,TRBV28,-,TRBJ1-4,TGTGCCAGCAGTTCGTCCGCGACAGGAAATGAAAAACTGTTTTTT,CASSSSATGNEKLFF
TRBD2,TRBV5-1,-,TRBJ2-1,TGCGCCAGCAGCTTGGGTGGACTAGCGGGAGGGCCTCAAGCTAATGAGCAGTTCTTC,CASSLGGLAGGPQANEQFF
TRBD2,TRBV5-1,-,TRBJ2-3,TGCGCCAGCAGCTTGGAGGCTAGCGGGAGTTCAGATACGCAGTATTTT,CASSLEASGSSDTQYF
TRBD1,TRBV19,-,TRBJ2-7,TGTGCCAGTAGCGCCGGGACAGGGAGCGAGCAGTACTTC,CASSAGTGSEQYF
-,TRBV6-1,-,TRBJ2-7,TGTGCCAGCGGAGGGACAGTTTACGAGCAGTACTTC,CASGGTVYEQYF
TRBD1,TRBV5-8,-,TRBJ1-5,TGTGCCAGCACATGGACAGGACTTGTGTTTAGTGATCAGCCCCAGCATTTT,CASTWTGLVFSDQPQHF
TRBD1,TRBV6-5,once,TRBJ1-1,TGTGCCAGCAGTTACCGGGGACAGGGGGTTGAAGCTTTCTTT,CASSYRGQGVEAFF
-,TRBV10-3,-,TRBJ1-2,TGTGCCATCAGTGAGGGAGGGTTTTTGGACTATGGCTACACCTTC,CAISEGGFLDYGYTF
TRBD2,TRBV6-5,-,TRBJ2-7,TGTGCCAGCAGGTCGACTAGCGGGGCCTACGAGCAGTACTTC,CASRSTSGAYEQYF
-,TRBV12-5,-,TRBJ1-5,TGTGCTAGTGGTTCTTCCAATCAGCCCCAGCATTTT,CASGSSNQPQHF
TRBD2,TRBV10-2,-,TRBJ2-5,TGCGCCAGCAGTAAGACTAGCGGGACCCAAGAGACCCAGTACTTC,CASSKTSGTQETQYF
TRBD1,TRBV6-5,-,TRBJ2-6,TGTGCCAGCAGGACAGGGGGCTCTGGGGCCAACGTCCTGACTTTC,CASRTGGSGANVLTF
TRBD1,TRBV9,-,TRBJ1-2,TGTGCCAGCAGCGTAGCAAATCAGGGGGCTATGGGTGGCTACACCTTC,CASSVANQGAMGGYTF
TRBD2,TRBV4-2,-,TRBJ2-3,TGTGCCAGCAGGACGGGACTAGCGGGAGGCGGGGATACGCAGTATTTT,CASRTGLAGGGDTQYF
-,TRBV7-9,-,TRBJ1-1,TGTGCCAGCAGCTTTGGCCTTCTGAACACTGAAGCTTTCTTT,CASSFGLLNTEAFF
-,TRBV30,-,TRBJ1-1,TGTGCCTGGAGGTATCGCGGGGGCGCAGTGAGGACTGAAGCTTTCTTT,CAWRYRGGAVRTEAFF
-,TRBV6-1,-,TRBJ2-7,TGTGCCAGCACCAAATACCGGGTCGGGGGTTACGAGCAGTACTTC,CASTKYRVGGYEQYF
-,TRBV7-2,-,TRBJ1-1,TGTGCCAGCAGCTTCCAGGGCCATATGAACACTGAAGCTTTCTTT,CASSFQGHMNTEAFF
TRBD1,TRBV13,-,TRBJ2-1,TGTGCCAGCAGCTTAGGGGACAGGGGAAATGAGCAGTTCTTC,CASSLGDRGNEQFF
-,TRBV7-2,-,TRBJ2-7,TGTGCCAGCAGCTTGAACAGGGAACTTTACGAGCAGTACTTC,CASSLNRELYEQYF
TRBD2,TRBV19,-,TRBJ2-3,TGTGCCAGTAGGCTAGCGGGTGGCACAGATACGCAGTATTTT,CASRLAGGTDTQYF
-,TRBV7-9,-,TRBJ1-2,TGTGCCAGCAGCCCAGGCACGGGGGGGGTTAGCTATGGCTACACCTTC,CASSPGTGGVSYGYTF
-,TRBV7-7,-,TRBJ2-5,TGTGCCAGCAGCTACGGAGGGACCCAGTACTTC,CASSYGGTQYF
TRBD2,TRBV10-3,-,TRBJ2-3,TGTGCCATCAGTGGCGCCAGCGGGGAGGGGGATACGCAGTATTTT,CAISGASGEGDTQYF
TRBD1,TRBV5-1,-,TRBJ2-7,TGCGCCAGCAGTTTGGGACAGGCTACGCACGAGCAGTACTTC,CASSLGQATHEQYF
TRBD2,TRBV9,once,TRBJ2-1,TGTGCCAGCACCACATCCGCGGGAGATGCTTCGTATGAGCAGTTCTTC,CASTTSAGDASYEQFF
-,TRBV28,-,TRBJ1-1,TGTGCCAGCAGTCGTATACTCGGGAACACTGAAGCTTTCTTT,CASSRILGNTEAFF
-,TRBV7-9,-,TRBJ1-5,TGTGCCAGCAGCCTAAATCAGGGATACAATCAGCCCCAGCATTTT,CASSLNQGYNQPQHF
TRBD1,TRBV12-5,once,TRBJ1-2,TGTGCTAGTGGTTCCGACAGGGGGGGCATCTATGGCTACACCTTC,CASGSDRGGIYGYTF